What follows are 10 T cell receptor beta chains derived from one specimen sequenced in a study of tumor T cells in aggressive B-cell lymphoma. Profiling relied on immunoSEQ multiplex PCR, and the TCRdb table lists in-frame clones only, not all of them. The table records approximately 5,300 clones, about 90% of them present only once. Sequenced: tumor tissue. The receptor set was obtained from an adult with diffuse large B cell lymphoma.

The V and J genes are TRBV14 and TRBJ2-3, with a weak D call TRBD1 (6 bases). Germline V gives CDR1 SGHDN, CDR2 FVKESK. The CDR3 spans 15 residues. Between the trimmed V and J ends, which lost 0 bases and 4 bases, there was a span of 11 bases. The CDR3 region has the DNA TGTGCCAGCAGCCAAGAAATAAACAGGGCAGATACGCAGTATTTT. Protein product: CASSQEINRADTQYF. Together with reference TRBV14 and TRBJ2-3, the CDR3 gives the full variable domain: EAGVTQFPSHSVIEKGQTVTLRCDPISGHDNLYWYRRVMGKEIKFLLHFVKESKQDESGMPNNRFLAERTGGTYSTLKVQPAELEDSGVYFCASSQEINRADTQYFGPGTRLTVL.

The chain recombines TRBV6-5 with TRBJ2-3, with D hard to call. This CDR3 has 13 residues. CDR1 is MNHEY and CDR2 is SVGAGI in the germline V gene. The V end was cut by 0 bases, the J end by 4 bases, with 5 bases between. DNA of the CDR3: TGTGCCAGCAGTTACTCGGCCGCAGATACGCAGTATTTT. Its protein product is CASSYSAADTQYF.

This clone has more than one count but fewer than ten. J is TRBJ1-4 and V is TRBV28, with a weak D call TRBD1 (5 bases). This CDR3 region has 13 residues. V was shortened by 5 bases and J by 7 bases, with 11 bases between the two germline ends. The germline V gene encodes CDR1 MDHEN and CDR2 SYDVKM. The CDR3 region has the DNA TGTGCCAGCAGTGGGGGGAGAGGTGAAAAACTGTTTTTT. Encoded protein: CASSGGRGEKLFF.

V usage is TRBV4-1 and J usage is TRBJ2-7; 14 bases match TRBD2. The germline V gene encodes CDR1 MGHRA and CDR2 YSYEKL. The CDR3 consists of 15 residues. V lost 1 base, J lost 4 bases, and 0 bases stayed unmatched. CDR3 in amino acids: CASSQGTSGGYEQYF. The CDR3 region has the DNA TGCGCCAGCAGCCAAGGGACTAGCGGGGGGTACGAGCAGTACTTC.

V usage is TRBV15 and J usage is TRBJ2-7, with 9 bases fitting TRBD2. Germline-derived CDR1 and CDR2 are LNHNV and YYDKDF (reference sequence). The CDR3 totals 12 residues. V trimming: 1 base; J trimming: 12 bases; junction bases outside the gene matches: 4. The CDR3 DNA sequence: TGTGCCACCAGCAGAGGAAGCGGGAGGCGGTACTTC. Its protein product is CATSRGSGRRYF.

A few counts support this clone. This chain joins TRBV5-1 and TRBJ1-1, with D unclear. In germline, CDR1 is SGHRS, CDR2 YFSETQ. The germline V and J ends were trimmed by 5 bases and 1 base, with 9 bases remaining between them. The CDR3 is made up of 13 amino acids. This CDR3 is CASRHTGNTEAFF. CDR3 coding DNA: TGCGCCAGCAGGCATACGGGGAACACTGAAGCTTTCTTT.

The chain recombines TRBV6-5 with TRBJ2-5; 7 bases are shared with TRBD2. The V segment lost 5 bases and the J segment 0 bases; nucleotides outside the gene matches: 6. The length of the CDR3 is 15 residues. Germline V gives CDR1 MNHEY, CDR2 SVGAGI. CDR3 sequence: CASSTQRGYQETQYF. The DNA for the CDR3 is TGTGCCAGCAGTACCCAGCGGGGCTACCAAGAGACCCAGTACTTC.

The chain carries TRBV6-1 and TRBJ2-4, with D tentatively TRBD1 (6 bases). With 1 base removed from V and 6 bases from J, the gap between germline ends came to 10 bases. Germline values: CDR1 MNHNS, CDR2 SASEGT. This CDR3 has 14 amino acids. The CDR3 sequence is CASSEGTDLNIQYF. CDR3 in DNA: TGTGCCAGCAGTGAAGGGACAGATCTAAACATTCAGTACTTC.

The chain combines TRBV19 with TRBJ2-2, with a tentative D call TRBD1 (5 bases). CDR3 length: 14 amino acids. V shed 3 bases and J shed 1 base, with 6 bases lying between them. The germline CDR1 and CDR2 sequences are LNHDA and SQIVND (reference sequence). CDR3 sequence: CASSITGNTGELFF. Written as DNA, the CDR3 is TGTGCCAGTAGTATTACAGGGAACACCGGGGAGCTGTTTTTT.

The rearrangement joins TRBV9 to TRBJ2-2; the D gene is possibly TRBD2 (6 bases). The V end was cut by 0 bases, the J end by 0 bases, with 12 bases between. The length of the CDR3 is 17 residues. From germline, CDR1 is SGDLS and CDR2 YYNGEE. The CDR3 sequence: CASSVAGVRANTGELFF. In nucleotides, the CDR3 is TGTGCCAGCAGCGTAGCGGGGGTCCGAGCGAACACCGGGGAGCTGTTTTTT.